Listed below are T cell receptor beta chains from one sample, sequenced in a study of T cell responses to AZD1222 COVID-19 vaccine. Profiling relied on immunoSEQ multiplex PCR, and the TCRdb table lists in-frame clones only, not all of them. The sample shows 98,000 or so clones, 88% of them seen only once. The starting material was peripheral blood, obtained on day 0 of AZD1222 vaccination. Receptors originate from an adult in good health. CDR3s leave out the opening cysteine and the closing phenylalanine or tryptophan.

>TRBJ2-3|TRBV5-5
ASSLEGVVADTQY
>TRBJ1-1|TRBV18
ASSLTPEGGSTEAF
>TRBJ2-6|TRBV6-5
ASRPQGSGANVLT
>TRBJ1-4|TRBV19
ASSIGQDLTRNEKLF
>TRBJ1-3|TRBV4-2
ASSQVSFTEPGQAAKRNTIY
>TRBJ1-2|TRBV15
ATSRGSGNYGYT
>TRBJ1-1|TRBV6-2/TRBV6-3
ASSYEAGGTNTEAF
>TRBJ2-3|TRBV5-6
ASSLMSTDTQY
>TRBJ2-6|TRBV15
ATSRGTGNPSGANVLT
>TRBJ1-2|TRBV6-5
ASKWEGQARNGYT
>TRBJ1-5|TRBV11-2
ASSSWTGVAAQPQH
>TRBJ2-5|TRBV6-2/TRBV6-3
ASSRQGETQY
>TRBJ1-1|TRBV9
ASSPSGNTEAF
>TRBJ1-5|TRBV9
ASSVRDRDQPQH
>TRBJ1-1|TRBV15
ATTLDGNTEAF
>TRBJ2-2|TRBV6-5
ASSYRIGELF
>TRBJ2-2|TRBV5-1
ASSDRQGLSTGELF
>TRBJ2-5|TRBV2
ASTQETQY
>TRBJ1-2|TRBV19
ASSPQPAQPHGYT
>TRBJ2-3|TRBV9
ASSPRTDTDTQY
>TRBJ2-3|TRBV6-5
ASSYDGFRGDTQY
>TRBJ2-7|TRBV30
AWVSGRTDYEQY
>TRBJ1-5|TRBV1
TSSATGGYQPQH
>TRBJ2-1|TRBV7-2
ASSLARTGGPYNEQF
>TRBJ2-7|TRBV5-5
ASKRTGAGDYEQY
>TRBJ1-1|TRBV5-1
ASSLGDRGREEAF
>TRBJ2-7|TRBV9
ASSPQAQGYEQY
>TRBJ2-5|TRBV28
ASRPRGEPQETQY
>TRBJ2-5|TRBV9
ASSVTSGGVETQY
>TRBJ2-7|TRBV4-1
ASSLRGTDFYEQY
>TRBJ1-1|TRBV6-5
ASSIRTGGAEAF
>TRBJ2-3|TRBV20-1
SAVPDTQY
>TRBJ2-5|TRBV19
ASSTGQGGGETQY
>TRBJ1-2|TRBV28
AGGTGADYGYT
>TRBJ1-4|TRBV18
ASSQGQPATNEKLF
>TRBJ2-1|TRBV5-1
ASSLGLAGGLIAQF
>TRBJ1-2|TRBV12-3/TRBV12-4
ASSQNYGYT
>TRBJ2-7|TRBV2
ASSLRDISYEQY
>TRBJ1-6|TRBV27
ASSSPQSSYNSPLH
>TRBJ2-7|TRBV5-1
ASSLGQAISYEQY
>TRBJ1-2|TRBV2
ASIPGSASSYGYT
>TRBJ1-2|TRBV21-1
ASSKMVPTQGSYT
>TRBJ2-7|TRBV28
ASSDRRVYEQY
>TRBJ1-6|TRBV10-3
AISAQYYNSPLH
>TRBJ1-5|TRBV28
ASSFRRSGNQPQH
>TRBJ2-7|TRBV6-5
AARTVGSYEQY
>TRBJ2-1|TRBV3-1/TRBV3-2
ASSLQGRGHDEQF